This is a list of T cell receptor beta chains from one sample in a study of CD8 T cells in Susac syndrome. In TCRdb, the immunoSEQ multiplex PCR reads were re-called with MiXCR into one record per CDR3 protein. This sample has 190,000 or so distinct CDR3 sequences, with approximately 95% found just once. Sequencing was performed on CD4+ T cells from PBMCs. Every receptor here comes from a human donor with multiple sclerosis. CDR3s leave out the opening cysteine and the closing phenylalanine or tryptophan. The D gene is left open where the match is weak.

>TRBJ1-2|TRBV20-1|.
SDQRAPSGGYT
>TRBJ2-1|TRBV30|TRBD2
AWIQRGGSDEQF
>TRBJ2-3|TRBV6-5|.
ASSSDNDQQRLATRDL
>TRBJ2-7|TRBV7-9|.
ASSLVAGAYEQY
>TRBJ2-5|TRBV19|.
ASSRLQETQY
>TRBJ1-1|TRBV3-1|.
ASSRSEWTEAF
>TRBJ2-7|TRBV3-1|TRBD1
ASSIQTGAPYEQY
>TRBJ1-2|TRBV3-1|.
ASSQGFEGRYGYT
>TRBJ1-2|TRBV5-6|.
ASSSPRGITYGYT
>TRBJ1-5|TRBV23-1|.
ASSPYHGGFAYSNQPQH
>TRBJ1-1|TRBV29-1|TRBD1
SPSPLFGTGRGKSEAF
>TRBJ1-5|TRBV30|TRBD1
AWRGQGDQPQH
>TRBJ2-4|TRBV11-2|.
ASSIEPSKNIQY
>TRBJ2-5|TRBV11-2|.
ASSLGGGTETQY
>TRBJ1-1|TRBV30|.
AWSVGQLGNTEAF
>TRBJ2-1|TRBV20-1|.
SASIGGPVNEQF